One and the same sample provided the 18 T cell receptor beta chains below, sequenced in a study of T cells in Graves' hyperthyroidism and ophthalmopathy. TCR beta CDR3 region amplification was performed from RNA transcripts. HTBI primers were the set used in a first-round RT-PCR of the TCR CDR3. MiXCR was run by TCRdb on the multiplex PCR reads, yielding one entry per CDR3 protein. The sample includes 600,000 to 650,000 distinct CDR3 sequences, under 20% of them seen just once. What was sequenced was blood. These receptors were taken from a woman between 25 and 40 years old with Graves' hyperthyroidism.

This clonotype was seen repeatedly, ten times or more. The chain joins TRBV7-2 to TRBJ1-2; D is unclear. Trimming pared 0 bases from V and 2 bases from J, leaving 7 bases between. The CDR3 is 14 amino acids. Germline V lookup: CDR1 SGHTA, CDR2 FQGNSA. As DNA, the CDR3 is TGTGCCAGCAGCTTAGCGGGCAGAAACTATGGCTACACCTTC. Residues: CASSLAGRNYGYTF. Based on the CDR3 plus reference TRBV7-2 and TRBJ1-2, the full variable domain is GAGVSQSPSNKVTEKGKDVELRCDPISGHTALYWYRQSLGQGLEFLIYFQGNSAPDKSGLPSDRFSAERTGGSVSTLTIQRTQQEDSAVYLCASSLAGRNYGYTFGSGTRLTVV.

Only a few counts were recorded for this clonotype. The V and J genes are TRBV6-2 or TRBV6-3 and TRBJ1-4, with a weak D call TRBD1 (5 bases). CDR3 length: 16 amino acids. Per germline, CDR1 MNHEY and CDR2 SVGEGT. Trimming cost V 1 base and J 7 bases, with 16 bases left between them. CDR3 residues: CASSYFRVGLREKLFF. The CDR3 bases are TGTGCCAGCAGTTACTTCAGGGTTGGTCTTCGTGAAAAACTGTTTTTT.

This clonotype was seen ten or more times. This rearrangement joins TRBV5-1 to TRBJ1-1; unclear D gene. The CDR3 runs 14 residues. V lost 4 bases and J 0 bases, leaving 10 bases between the germline ends. CDR1 and CDR2 from the germline V gene are SGHRS and YFSETQ. CDR3 sequence reads: CASSPDEMNTEAFF. The CDR3, as DNA: TGCGCCAGCAGCCCCGATGAGATGAACACTGAAGCTTTCTTT.

V and J are TRBV3-1 and TRBJ2-7; D is tentatively TRBD1 or TRBD2 (6 bases each). Germline CDR1 reads LGHDT; CDR2 reads YNNKEL (reference sequence). The CDR3 runs 16 residues. V was shortened by 1 base and J by 3 bases, with 16 bases between the two germline ends. This CDR3 is CASSQVGGRVVYEQYF. The CDR3 coding sequence is TGTGCCAGCAGCCAAGTTGGGGGGCGCGTTGTCTACGAGCAGTACTTC.

In its sample, this clonotype was seen a few times. The chain combines TRBV6-2 or TRBV6-3 with TRBJ2-2, with TRBD2 identical over 8 bases. The CDR3 loop spans 16 amino acids. CDR1 is MNHEY and CDR2 is SVGEGT in the germline V gene. With V trimmed by 6 bases and J by 5 bases, 11 bases remained unmatched. The CDR3 region is CASSPTTSVRTGELFF. The CDR3 DNA sequence: TGTGCCAGCAGCCCAACGACTAGCGTGAGGACCGGGGAGCTGTTTTTT.

V gene TRBV6-2 or TRBV6-3 combines with J gene TRBJ1-1; no clear D gene. The germline V gene encodes CDR1 MNHEY and CDR2 SVGEGT. The V end lost 4 bases, the J end lost 2 bases, and 14 bases lay between the germline ends. The CDR3 sequence is 15 residues long. In nucleotides, the CDR3 is TGTGCCAGCAGTTCGCCCAACCGGGCCAACACTGAAGCTTTCTTT. It is translated as CASSSPNRANTEAFF.

The V and J genes are TRBV2 and TRBJ1-1; 10 positions agree with TRBD1. This CDR3 contains 14 residues. With 7 bases clipped from V and 8 bases from J, the junction kept 10 bases outside the gene matches. The germline V gene has CDR1 SNHLY and CDR2 FYNNEI. Here the CDR3 reads CASIRRDRGLEAFF. The CDR3 DNA reads as TGTGCCAGCATAAGGAGGGACAGGGGCCTCGAAGCTTTCTTT.

The V gene is TRBV6-2 or TRBV6-3, the J gene TRBJ2-3; TRBD2 might be the D (5 bases). Trimming stripped 0 bases from V and 0 bases from J, with 7 bases between. The CDR3 sequence is 15 residues long. Germline assignment: CDR1 MNHEY and CDR2 SVGEGT. Here the CDR3 DNA reads TGTGCCAGCAGTTACTCCAGCGGTAGCACAGATACGCAGTATTTT. The encoded protein is CASSYSSGSTDTQYF.

This clonotype was detected ten times or more. The gene calls are TRBV7-2 and TRBJ2-7, with 10 nucleotides matching TRBD1. Germline V gene sequence: CDR1 SGHTA, CDR2 FQGNSA. Trimming cost V 5 bases and J 2 bases; bases outside gene matches: 18. The CDR3 contains 19 residues. The CDR3 nucleotides are TGTGCCAGCAGCGATCGACAGGGGGCGATAGGGATGCCAACCTACGAGCAGTACTTC. Its protein product is CASSDRQGAIGMPTYEQYF.

This clonotype has at least ten counts. The V and J genes are TRBV20-1 and TRBJ2-7; D not certain. There are 12 residues in the CDR3. Germline values: CDR1 DFQATT, CDR2 SNEGSKA (reference sequence). Between the trimmed V and J ends, which lost 0 bases and 3 bases, there was a span of 6 bases. The CDR3, as DNA: TGCAGTGCTAGAGATCTCGGCTACGAGCAGTACTTC. Translating gives CSARDLGYEQYF.

This clonotype has just a few counts. The chain recombines TRBV5-1 with TRBJ1-5, with 7 bases matching TRBD1. CDR1 is SGHRS and CDR2 is YFSETQ in the germline V gene. Unmatched junction bases numbered 9, after V lost 4 bases and J lost 8 bases. There are 14 residues in the CDR3. CDR3 sequence reads: CASSLQTGSEPQHF. In DNA, the CDR3 is TGCGCCAGCAGCCTCCAGACAGGGTCAGAGCCCCAGCATTTT.

CDR3 DNA: TGTGCCAGCAGCCCGGGTGCGCTAGATACGCAGTATTTT. Amino acids: CASSPGALDTQYF. The V and J genes are TRBV7-3 and TRBJ2-3; D is unresolved. The CDR3 has 13 residues. Germline V gene lookup returns CDR1 SGHTA and CDR2 FQGTGA. Trimming took 5 bases from V and 5 from J, leaving 11 bases between them.

This clonotype has at least ten counts. The rearrangement joins TRBV5-1 to TRBJ2-1; D possibly corresponds to TRBD2 (7 bases). CDR1 is SGHRS and CDR2 is YFSETQ in the germline V gene. The CDR3 consists of 15 residues. Trimming removed 1 base from V and 0 bases from J, with 8 bases in between. The DNA of the CDR3 is TGCGCCAGCAGCTTGCGGGGGGCCTCCTACAATGAGCAGTTCTTC. Protein product: CASSLRGASYNEQFF.

The genes are TRBV2 and TRBJ2-7; perhaps TRBD2 as D (6 bases). Germline CDR1 and CDR2: SNHLY and FYNNEI. The CDR3 has 11 amino acids. V lost 8 bases and J 6 bases, leaving 11 bases between the germline ends. The CDR3 loop is CASRAEGEQYF. DNA for the CDR3: TGTGCCAGCCGGGCGGAGGGCGAGCAGTACTTC. The full variable domain, completed using reference TRBV2 and TRBJ2-7, is EPEVTQTPSHQVTQMGQEVILRCVPISNHLYFYWYRQILGQKVEFLVSFYNNEISEKSEIFDDQFSVERPDGSNFTLKIRSTKLEDSAMYFCASRAEGEQYFGPGTRLTVT.

Comment on this clonotype: A much bigger clone sits one base away, suggesting this may be a read error. The CDR3 DNA reads as TGTGCCAGCAGCGGGAGGCTCTACGAGCAGTACTTC. As protein: CASSGRLYEQYF. The chain combines TRBV27 with TRBJ2-7; 7 nucleotides agree with TRBD2. With V trimmed by 6 bases and J by 3 bases, 2 bases remained unmatched. CDR3 length: 12 amino acids. The V gene's germline CDR1 is MNHEY and CDR2 SMNVEV (reference sequence).

The V gene is TRBV20-1, the J gene TRBJ2-6; D is unresolved. CDR3 size: 16 residues. Trimming left V 6 bases short and J 2 bases short, with 17 bases between. Germline V gene sequence: CDR1 DFQATT, CDR2 SNEGSKA (reference sequence). The CDR3 region has the DNA TGCAGTGCCCCTCCAGGACCCGCCACTGGGGCCAACGTCCTGACTTTC. Translated, it gives CSAPPGPATGANVLTF.

This clonotype was counted only a few times. The chain is built from TRBV7-3 and TRBJ2-3; D is unresolved. V was cut by 5 bases and J by 4 bases, with 10 bases left in between. The CDR3 covers 13 residues. The germline V gene encodes CDR1 SGHTA and CDR2 FQGTGA. The CDR3 region has the DNA TGTGCCAGCAGCCACCCGTCTGCAGATACGCAGTATTTT. Its translation is CASSHPSADTQYF.

The chain joins TRBV5-5 to TRBJ1-2, with D unclear. Germline loops: CDR1 SGHKS, CDR2 YYEKEE (reference sequence). V dropped 10 bases and J dropped 2 bases, with 12 bases sitting between them. This CDR3 is built from 12 residues. The CDR3 region has the DNA TGTGCCGGCATGGAAGAGAACTATGGCTACACCTTC. Protein product: CAGMEENYGYTF.